The clone carrying this T cell receptor beta chain is large. The genes and germline here are from mouse. Read coverage stops 1 residue before the CDR3 terminus; the germline J gene supplies the remainder. Sequencing used immunoSEQ multiplex PCR; TCRdb keeps in-frame clones, though not all of them. The top ten hold about 3.8% of the sample, which has several thousand clones, 50% seen once. Described time point: mouse harvest day 7 after allogeneic transplant. The graft held 10^6 splenic CD5+ T cells and 10^7 T-cell-depleted bone marrow cells. B6 (H2b) cells into BALB/c (H2d) mice; tissues taken at day 7 or 14. The CDR3 contains 14 residues. CDR1 and CDR2 (germline): NNHDY, SYVADS. Trimming left V 5 bases short and J 0 bases short, with 11 bases between. This record comes from a study of tissue T cells after allogeneic stem cell transplantation.

This rearrangement joins TRBV13-3 to TRBJ1-2; perhaps TRBD1 as D (5 bases). Sample: gut tissue. This clonotype was sampled from a female BALB/c mouse given C57BL/6 T cells with graft-versus-host disease after an allogeneic hematopoietic cell transplant. The CDR3 DNA, read in part, is TGTGCCAGCAGCCCGGGACGGACAAACTCCGACTACACC. Residues: CASSPGRTNSDYT. The entire CDR3 reads CASSPGRTNSDYTF.